This T cell receptor beta chain came from a study of T cells after yellow fever vaccination. MiXCR, applied by TCRdb to the 5' RACE reads, yields one record per CDR3 protein. The data hold roughly 330,000 distinct CDR3 sequences, with 6.5% to 8.5% observed a single time. Per germline, CDR1 MGHRA and CDR2 YSYEKL. CDR3 length: 16 amino acids. Unmatched junction bases numbered 6, after V lost 4 bases and J lost 3 bases. This clonotype turned up a few times. This TCR derives from a man aged 18 to 30 who received the YFV17D yellow fever vaccine. The chain has TRBV4-1 and TRBJ2-5, with TRBD2 matching over 12 bases. The sample in question was PBMCs, obtained more than 35 days after the first yellow fever vaccination. DNA for the CDR3: TGCGCCAGCAGCCTTACTAGCGGGGGGAACAAAGAGACCCAGTACTTC. Protein sequence: CASSLTSGGNKETQYF.